This entry lists 11 T cell receptor beta chains sequenced from one sample in a study of T cells in Graves' hyperthyroidism and ophthalmopathy. Template material for amplifying TCR beta CDR3 regions consisted of RNA transcripts. The TCR CDR3 was amplified in a first-round RT-PCR using the HTBI primer set. TCRdb reprocessed the multiplex PCR reads with MiXCR, giving one entry per CDR3 protein. The sample contains about 640,000 distinct CDR3 sequences, under 25% of which appear only once. The sample comprised blood. The receptors were gathered from a man between 25 and 39 years old with Graves' ophthalmopathy.

This clonotype appeared many times. The genes are TRBV7-3 and TRBJ1-1; D gene uncertain. Trimming cost V 2 bases and J 0 bases, with 10 bases left between them. Germline assignment: CDR1 SGHTA and CDR2 FQGTGA. This CDR3 has 15 amino acids. CDR3: CASSLLRAVNTEAFF. The CDR3 nucleotides read TGTGCCAGCAGCTTACTAAGGGCCGTGAACACTGAAGCTTTCTTT.

Only a few counts were recorded for this clonotype. The V and J genes are TRBV28 and TRBJ2-7, with 11 bases matching TRBD2. V lost 5 bases to trimming and J lost 5 bases; unmatched junction nucleotides: 11. CDR1 and CDR2 from the germline V gene are MDHEN and SYDVKM. The CDR3 runs 16 residues. DNA for the CDR3: TGTGCCAGCAGTCTCACCGCTAGCGGGAGGTACAACGAGCAGTACTTC. Translation: CASSLTASGRYNEQYF.

The genes are TRBV4-2 and TRBJ2-1; D uncertain. Trimming removed 0 bases at V and 0 bases at J, with 9 bases between. This CDR3 has 16 residues. The germline CDR1 and CDR2 sequences are LGHNA and YNFKEQ. In DNA form, the CDR3 reads TGTGCCAGCAGCCAAGATAGGGAAAGCTCCTACAATGAGCAGTTCTTC. Protein: CASSQDRESSYNEQFF.

With respect to this clonotype: Given a much more abundant clone one base away, this may be a read error. The chain combines TRBV11-2 with TRBJ2-7, with TRBD2 identical over 7 bases. The CDR3 loop spans 15 amino acids. Losses at the gene ends were 3 bases for V and 0 bases for J; bases not matched to a gene: 5. Germline V lookup: CDR1 SGHAT, CDR2 FQNNGV. CDR3 DNA sequence: TGTGCCAGCAGCTTCTCTAGCGGAAACTCCTACGAGCAGTACTTC. Its protein product is CASSFSSGNSYEQYF.

This sequence joins TRBV19 and TRBJ2-3; 10 bases align to TRBD2. This CDR3 is built from 14 residues. Germline values: CDR1 LNHDA, CDR2 SQIVND (reference sequence). With V trimmed by 8 bases and J by 2 bases, 4 bases remained unmatched. Here the CDR3 reads CASAGTSDTDTQYF. The CDR3 DNA is TGTGCCAGTGCCGGGACTAGCGACACAGATACGCAGTATTTT. Variable domain in full (rest from reference TRBV19 and TRBJ2-3): DGGITQSPKYLFRKEGQNVTLSCEQNLNHDAMYWYRQDPGQGLRLIYYSQIVNDFQKGDIAEGYSVSREKKESFPLTVTSAQKNPTAFYLCASAGTSDTDTQYFGPGTRLTVL.

This clonotype was counted ten times or more. The V and J genes are TRBV12-3 or TRBV12-4 and TRBJ1-5; D is undetermined. Trimming took 3 bases from V and 3 from J, leaving 12 bases between them. This CDR3 spans 15 amino acids. The CDR3 region is CASSFSSQTNQPQHF. The DNA for the CDR3 is TGTGCCAGCAGTTTTTCCTCACAGACCAATCAGCCCCAGCATTTT.

This clonotype was detected ten times or more. This chain connects TRBV7-2 to TRBJ2-7; D call uncertain. Germline lookup yields CDR1 SGHTA and CDR2 FQGNSA. Trimming took off 1 base at V and 3 bases at J, with 13 bases between the two ends. CDR3 length: 15 residues. The CDR3 DNA is TGTGCCAGCAGCTTAGTTTTGAATAGTCTCTACGAGCAGTACTTC. Translation: CASSLVLNSLYEQYF.

This clonotype was observed at least ten times. V usage is TRBV28 and J usage is TRBJ1-5; D uncertain. Germline V CDR1 and CDR2: MDHEN, SYDVKM. V was clipped by 1 base and J by 6 bases, with 13 bases between them. CDR3 length: 15 amino acids. CDR3 in amino acids: CASSLSGVGIQPQHF. The CDR3 nucleotides read TGTGCCAGCAGTTTATCCGGGGTGGGGATTCAGCCCCAGCATTTT.

As for this clonotype: This sequence may be a read error, since a much larger clone differs from it by one base. V usage is TRBV27 and J usage is TRBJ1-1; perhaps TRBD1 as D (5 bases). V was pared by 1 base and J by 6 bases, with 12 bases between. From germline, CDR1 is MNHEY and CDR2 SMNVEV (reference sequence). The CDR3 sequence is 14 residues long. The DNA for the CDR3 is TGTGCCAGCAGTTTATGCAAGTGGGGGGCTGAAGCTTTCTTT. It is translated as CASSLCKWGAEAFF.

This clonotype was seen ten or more times. The junction does not match germline at one end; this may be a read error. J is TRBJ1-5 and V is TRBV7-2, with 8 bases identical to TRBD1. This CDR3 has 15 amino acids. Germline CDR1 is SGHTA and CDR2 is FQGNSA. The CDR3 loop is CASRLDRGSNQPQHF. The CDR3 bases are TGTGCCAGCAGATTAGACAGGGGTAGCAATCAGCCCCAGCATTTT.

This clonotype has just a few counts. The rearrangement links TRBV5-4 to TRBJ2-1; TRBD1 matches at 10 bases. J lost 8 bases, V lost 7 bases, and 12 bases had no gene match. This CDR3 has 15 residues. Per germline, CDR1 SGHNT and CDR2 YYREEE (reference sequence). CDR3 sequence: CASSYRDRGGHEQFF. CDR3 coding DNA: TGTGCCAGCTCCTACCGGGACAGGGGAGGGCATGAGCAGTTCTTC.